Listed below are T cell receptor beta chains from one sample, sequenced in a study of response to subunit inactivated influenza vaccine. Each CDR3 protein is one row after TCRdb ran MiXCR on the RT-PCR reads. The repertoire holds 550,000 to 800,000 distinct CDR3 sequences, with about 15% as singletons. The sequenced sample was PBMCs from blood, obtained around 15 days before vaccination. These receptors were taken from a man in his fifties or sixties who received an inactivated influenza vaccine. CDR3s include the opening cysteine and the closing phenylalanine or tryptophan. The order of the fields is D gene, clone size, J gene, V gene, CDR3 DNA, CDR3 protein. D genes are given only for firm matches. The size entry is marked missing in some rows and otherwise reads once, few, many or a size class.

d_gene: NA
abundance: few
j_gene: TRBJ2-7
v_gene: TRBV4-2
CDR3nt: TGTGCCAGCAGCCAAGAACTCCAGCTCCTGAGCCACGAGCAGTACTTC
CDR3aa: CASSQELQLLSHEQYF

d_gene: NA
abundance: NA
j_gene: TRBJ2-1
v_gene: TRBV20-1
CDR3nt: TGCAGTGCTAGCACGCGTGGCAGCTCCTACAATGAGCAGTTCTTC
CDR3aa: CSASTRGSSYNEQFF

d_gene: TRBD2
abundance: NA
j_gene: TRBJ2-1
v_gene: TRBV7-2
CDR3nt: TGTGCCAGCAGCTTAAGCTGGGCTAGCGGGAACAATGAGCAGTTCTTC
CDR3aa: CASSLSWASGNNEQFF

d_gene: NA
abundance: NA
j_gene: TRBJ2-7
v_gene: TRBV29-1
CDR3nt: TGCAGCGTTGCCAGGGGCTCCTACGAGCAGTACTTC
CDR3aa: CSVARGSYEQYF

d_gene: TRBD1
abundance: NA
j_gene: TRBJ1-6
v_gene: TRBV20-1
CDR3nt: TGCAGTGCTAGCGCAGGGGGCGCGTCGAATAATTCACCCCTCCACTTT
CDR3aa: CSASAGGASNNSPLHF

d_gene: NA
abundance: few
j_gene: TRBJ2-1
v_gene: TRBV20-1
CDR3nt: TGCAGTGCTAGAGTGTCCGGGTATGGATTATTCGATGAGCAGTTCTTC
CDR3aa: CSARVSGYGLFDEQFF

d_gene: TRBD2
abundance: NA
j_gene: TRBJ2-2
v_gene: TRBV5-4
CDR3nt: TGTGCCAGCAGCTCTGGCGGGAGGGGGTACACCGGGGAGCTGTTTTTT
CDR3aa: CASSSGGRGYTGELFF

d_gene: TRBD2
abundance: few
j_gene: TRBJ2-4
v_gene: TRBV9
CDR3nt: TGTGCCAGCAGCCCGACCCCGGGACTAGCGGGATCGAACATTCAGTACTTC
CDR3aa: CASSPTPGLAGSNIQYF

d_gene: TRBD2
abundance: few
j_gene: TRBJ2-1
v_gene: TRBV10-3
CDR3nt: TGTGCCACCGGGACTAGCGGGAGTGATGAGCAGTTCTTC
CDR3aa: CATGTSGSDEQFF

d_gene: NA
abundance: few
j_gene: TRBJ2-5
v_gene: TRBV20-1
CDR3nt: TGCAGTGCGAGTTGGTCTCGGGGGCCGGGCGGGGAGACCCAGTACTTC
CDR3aa: CSASWSRGPGGETQYF